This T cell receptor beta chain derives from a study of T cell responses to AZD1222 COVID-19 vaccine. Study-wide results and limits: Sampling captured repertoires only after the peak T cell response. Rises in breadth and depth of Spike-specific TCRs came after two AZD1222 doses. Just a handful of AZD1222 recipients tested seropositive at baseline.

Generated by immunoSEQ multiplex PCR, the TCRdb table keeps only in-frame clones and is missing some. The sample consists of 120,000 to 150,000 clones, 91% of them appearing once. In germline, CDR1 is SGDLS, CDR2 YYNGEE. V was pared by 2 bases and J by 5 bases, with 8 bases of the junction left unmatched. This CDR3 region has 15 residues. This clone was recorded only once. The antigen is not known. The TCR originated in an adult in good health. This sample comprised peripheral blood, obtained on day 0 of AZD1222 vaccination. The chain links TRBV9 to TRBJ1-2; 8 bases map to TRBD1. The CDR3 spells CASSVGGQDVYGYTF. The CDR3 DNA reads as TGTGCCAGCAGCGTGGGGGGACAGGACGTTTATGGCTACACCTTC.